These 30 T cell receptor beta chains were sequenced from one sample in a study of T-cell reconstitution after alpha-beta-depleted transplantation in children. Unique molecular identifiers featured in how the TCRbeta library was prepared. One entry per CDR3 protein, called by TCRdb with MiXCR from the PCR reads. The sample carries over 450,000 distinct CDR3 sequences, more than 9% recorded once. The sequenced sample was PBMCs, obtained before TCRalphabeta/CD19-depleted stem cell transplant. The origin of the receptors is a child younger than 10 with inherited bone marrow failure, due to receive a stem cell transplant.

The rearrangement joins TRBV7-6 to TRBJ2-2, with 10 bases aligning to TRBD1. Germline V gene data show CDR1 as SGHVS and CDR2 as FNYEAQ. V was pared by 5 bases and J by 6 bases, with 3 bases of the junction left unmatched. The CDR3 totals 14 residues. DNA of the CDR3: TGTGCCAGCAGCCGGACAGGGGGAGCCGGGGAGCTGTTTTTT. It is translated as CASSRTGGAGELFF.

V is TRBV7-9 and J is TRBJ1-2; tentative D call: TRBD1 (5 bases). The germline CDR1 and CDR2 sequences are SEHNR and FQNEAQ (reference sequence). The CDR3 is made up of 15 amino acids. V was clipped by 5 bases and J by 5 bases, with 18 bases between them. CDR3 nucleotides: TGTGCCAGCAGCCCCACCACGGGGACGGCGTATGGCTACACCTTC. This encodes CASSPTTGTAYGYTF.

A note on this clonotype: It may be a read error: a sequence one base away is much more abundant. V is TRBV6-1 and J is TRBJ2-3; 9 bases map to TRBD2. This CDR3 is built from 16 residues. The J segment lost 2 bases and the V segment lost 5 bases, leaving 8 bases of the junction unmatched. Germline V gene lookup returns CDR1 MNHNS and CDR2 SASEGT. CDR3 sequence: CASSSPSGDLTDTQYF. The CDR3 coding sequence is TGTGCCAGCAGTAGCCCTAGCGGGGATCTCACAGATACGCAGTATTTT.

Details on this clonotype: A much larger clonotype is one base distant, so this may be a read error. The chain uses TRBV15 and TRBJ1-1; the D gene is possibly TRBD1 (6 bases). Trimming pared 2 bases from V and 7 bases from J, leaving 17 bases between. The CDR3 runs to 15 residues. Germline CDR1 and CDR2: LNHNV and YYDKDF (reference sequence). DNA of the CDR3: TGTGCCACCAGCAGAAGAAACAGGGCGCCGAATGAAGCTTTCTTT. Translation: CATSRRNRAPNEAFF.

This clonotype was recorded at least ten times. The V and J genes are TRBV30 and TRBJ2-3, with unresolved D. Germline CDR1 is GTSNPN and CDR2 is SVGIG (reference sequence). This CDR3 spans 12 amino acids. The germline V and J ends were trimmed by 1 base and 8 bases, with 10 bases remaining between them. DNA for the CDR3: TGTGCCTGGAGTGAACTCTTCCGTACGCAGTATTTT. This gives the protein CAWSELFRTQYF.

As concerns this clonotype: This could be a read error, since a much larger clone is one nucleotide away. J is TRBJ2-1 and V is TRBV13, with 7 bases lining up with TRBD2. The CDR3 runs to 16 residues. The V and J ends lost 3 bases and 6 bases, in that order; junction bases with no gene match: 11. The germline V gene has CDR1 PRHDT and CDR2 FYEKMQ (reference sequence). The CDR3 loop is CASSFFSPGGANEQFF. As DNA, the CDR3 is TGTGCCAGCAGCTTCTTTAGTCCGGGAGGTGCCAATGAGCAGTTCTTC.

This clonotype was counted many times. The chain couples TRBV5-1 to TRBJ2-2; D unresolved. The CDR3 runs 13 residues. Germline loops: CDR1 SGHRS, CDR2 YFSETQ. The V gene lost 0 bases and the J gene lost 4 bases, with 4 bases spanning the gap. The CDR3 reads CASSLDSTGELFF. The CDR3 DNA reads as TGCGCCAGCAGCTTGGATTCCACCGGGGAGCTGTTTTTT.

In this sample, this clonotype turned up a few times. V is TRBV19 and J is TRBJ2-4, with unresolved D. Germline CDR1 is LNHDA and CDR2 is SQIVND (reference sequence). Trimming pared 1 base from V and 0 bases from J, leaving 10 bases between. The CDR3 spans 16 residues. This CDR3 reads CASSIVFGLAKNIQYF. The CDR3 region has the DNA TGTGCCAGTAGTATAGTATTTGGGTTAGCCAAAAACATTCAGTACTTC. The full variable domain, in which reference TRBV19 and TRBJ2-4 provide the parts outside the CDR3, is DGGITQSPKYLFRKEGQNVTLSCEQNLNHDAMYWYRQDPGQGLRLIYYSQIVNDFQKGDIAEGYSVSREKKESFPLTVTSAQKNPTAFYLCASSIVFGLAKNIQYFGAGTRLSVL.

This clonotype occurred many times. The CDR3 nucleotides are TGCAGTGCTAGGGACAGGGGTGGTACGCAGTATTTT. Translating gives CSARDRGGTQYF. V is TRBV20-1 and J is TRBJ2-3, with TRBD1 matching 9 bases. Germline trimming cut 3 bases from V and 8 bases from J; bases unmatched to any gene: 3. This CDR3 region has 12 residues. Germline V gives CDR1 DFQATT, CDR2 SNEGSKA (reference sequence).

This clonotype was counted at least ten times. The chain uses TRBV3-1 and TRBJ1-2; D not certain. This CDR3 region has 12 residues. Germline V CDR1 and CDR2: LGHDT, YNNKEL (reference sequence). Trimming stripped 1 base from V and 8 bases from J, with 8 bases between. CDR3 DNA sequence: TGTGCCAGCAGCCAAGCAAACCTGGGCTACACCTTC. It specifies CASSQANLGYTF.

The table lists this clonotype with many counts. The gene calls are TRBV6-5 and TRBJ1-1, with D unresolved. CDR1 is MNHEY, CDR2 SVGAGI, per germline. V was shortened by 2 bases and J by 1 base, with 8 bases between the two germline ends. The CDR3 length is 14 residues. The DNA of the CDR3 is TGTGCCAGCAGTTACCAGGAGGGGAACACTGAAGCTTTCTTT. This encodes CASSYQEGNTEAFF.

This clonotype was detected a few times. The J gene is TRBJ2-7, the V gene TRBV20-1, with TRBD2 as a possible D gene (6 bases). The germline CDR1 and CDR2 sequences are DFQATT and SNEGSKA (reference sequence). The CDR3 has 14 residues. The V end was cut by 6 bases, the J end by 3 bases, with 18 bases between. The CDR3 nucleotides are TGCAGTGCCGCGGGACCCACTACTGGCTACGAGCAGTACTTC. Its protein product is CSAAGPTTGYEQYF.

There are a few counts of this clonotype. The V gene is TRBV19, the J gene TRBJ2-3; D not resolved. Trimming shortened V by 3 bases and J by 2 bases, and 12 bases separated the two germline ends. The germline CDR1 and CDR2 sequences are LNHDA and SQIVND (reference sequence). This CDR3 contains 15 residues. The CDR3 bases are TGTGCCAGTAGTATCTGGACCCACGCCACAGATACGCAGTATTTT. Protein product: CASSIWTHATDTQYF. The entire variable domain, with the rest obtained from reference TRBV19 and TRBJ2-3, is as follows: DGGITQSPKYLFRKEGQNVTLSCEQNLNHDAMYWYRQDPGQGLRLIYYSQIVNDFQKGDIAEGYSVSREKKESFPLTVTSAQKNPTAFYLCASSIWTHATDTQYFGPGTRLTVL.

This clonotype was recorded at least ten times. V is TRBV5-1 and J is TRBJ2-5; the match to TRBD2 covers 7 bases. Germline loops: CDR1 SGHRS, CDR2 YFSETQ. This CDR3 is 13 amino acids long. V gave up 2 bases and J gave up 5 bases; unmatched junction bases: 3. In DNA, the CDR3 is TGCGCCAGCAGCTTATGGACTAGTGAGACCCAGTACTTC. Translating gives CASSLWTSETQYF. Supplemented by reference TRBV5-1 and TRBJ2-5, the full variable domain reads KAGVTQTPRYLIKTRGQQVTLSCSPISGHRSVSWYQQTPGQGLQFLFEYFSETQRNKGNFPGRFSGRQFSNSRSEMNVSTLELGDSALYLCASSLWTSETQYFGPGTRLLVL.

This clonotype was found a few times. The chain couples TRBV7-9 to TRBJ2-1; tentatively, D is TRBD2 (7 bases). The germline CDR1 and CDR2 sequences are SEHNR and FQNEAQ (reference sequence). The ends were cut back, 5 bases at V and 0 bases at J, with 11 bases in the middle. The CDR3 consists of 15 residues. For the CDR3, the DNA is TGTGCCAGCAGCCCCGCGGGGGCCTCCTACAATGAGCAGTTCTTC. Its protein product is CASSPAGASYNEQFF.

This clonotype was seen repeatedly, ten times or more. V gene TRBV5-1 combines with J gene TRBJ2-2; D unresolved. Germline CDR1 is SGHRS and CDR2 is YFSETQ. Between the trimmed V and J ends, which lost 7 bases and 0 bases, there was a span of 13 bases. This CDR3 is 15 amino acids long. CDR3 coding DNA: TGCGCCAGCGCGAACCGCGGCTCGAACACCGGGGAGCTGTTTTTT. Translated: CASANRGSNTGELFF. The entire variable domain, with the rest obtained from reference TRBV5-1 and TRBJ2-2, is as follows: KAGVTQTPRYLIKTRGQQVTLSCSPISGHRSVSWYQQTPGQGLQFLFEYFSETQRNKGNFPGRFSGRQFSNSRSEMNVSTLELGDSALYLCASANRGSNTGELFFGEGSRLTVL.

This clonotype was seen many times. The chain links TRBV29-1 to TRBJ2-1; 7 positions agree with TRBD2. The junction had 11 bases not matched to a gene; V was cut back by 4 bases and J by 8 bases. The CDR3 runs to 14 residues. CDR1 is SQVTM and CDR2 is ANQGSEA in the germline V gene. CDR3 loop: CSVGGGPVVYEQFF. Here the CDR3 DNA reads TGCAGCGTTGGGGGGGGACCAGTTGTCTATGAGCAGTTCTTC.

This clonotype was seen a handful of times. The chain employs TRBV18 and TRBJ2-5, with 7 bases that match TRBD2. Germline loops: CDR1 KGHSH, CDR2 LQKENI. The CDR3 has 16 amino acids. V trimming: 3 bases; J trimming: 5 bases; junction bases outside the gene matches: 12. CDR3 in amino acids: CASSPSSLGLEETQYF. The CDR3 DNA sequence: TGTGCCAGCTCACCTTCTTCTTTAGGACTAGAGGAGACCCAGTACTTC.

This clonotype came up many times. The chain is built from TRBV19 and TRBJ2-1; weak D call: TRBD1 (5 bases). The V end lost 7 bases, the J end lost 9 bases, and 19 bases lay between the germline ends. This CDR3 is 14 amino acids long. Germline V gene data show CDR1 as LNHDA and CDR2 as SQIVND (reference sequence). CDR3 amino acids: CASTEARVEGEQFF. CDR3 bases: TGTGCCAGTACCGAGGCCAGGGTGGAAGGTGAGCAGTTCTTC.

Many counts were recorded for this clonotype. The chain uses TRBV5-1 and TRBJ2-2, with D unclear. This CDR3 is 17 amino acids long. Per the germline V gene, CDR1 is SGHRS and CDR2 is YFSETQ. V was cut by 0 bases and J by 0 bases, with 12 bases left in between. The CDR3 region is CASSLGPTFSNTGELFF. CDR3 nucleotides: TGCGCCAGCAGCTTGGGTCCGACTTTCTCGAACACCGGGGAGCTGTTTTTT.

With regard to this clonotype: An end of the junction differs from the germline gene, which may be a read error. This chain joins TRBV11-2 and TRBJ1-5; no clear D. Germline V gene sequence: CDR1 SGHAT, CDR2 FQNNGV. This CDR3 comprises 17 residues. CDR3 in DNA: TGTGCCAGCAGCTTAGCTGCCCATCCCACGAGCAATCGGCCCCAGCATTTT. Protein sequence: CASSLAAHPTSNRPQHF.

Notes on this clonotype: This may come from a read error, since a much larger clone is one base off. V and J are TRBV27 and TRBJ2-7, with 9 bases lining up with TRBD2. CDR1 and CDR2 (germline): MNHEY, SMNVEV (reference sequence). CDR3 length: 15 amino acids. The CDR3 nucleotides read TGTGCCAGCAGTTTTGGGCTAGCGGGGCCCCACGAGCAGTGCTTC. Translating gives CASSFGLAGPHEQCF.

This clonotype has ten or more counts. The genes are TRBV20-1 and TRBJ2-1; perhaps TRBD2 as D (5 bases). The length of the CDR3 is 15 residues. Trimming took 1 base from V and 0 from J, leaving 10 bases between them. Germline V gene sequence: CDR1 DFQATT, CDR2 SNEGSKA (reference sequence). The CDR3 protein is CSARVASLSYNEQFF. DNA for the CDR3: TGCAGTGCTAGAGTGGCTAGCCTCTCCTACAATGAGCAGTTCTTC.

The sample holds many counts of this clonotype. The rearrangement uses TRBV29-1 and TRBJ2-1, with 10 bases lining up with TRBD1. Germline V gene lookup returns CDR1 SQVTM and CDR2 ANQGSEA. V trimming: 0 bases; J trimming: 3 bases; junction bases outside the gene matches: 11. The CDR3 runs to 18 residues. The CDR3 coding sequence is TGCAGCGTTGAAGATCCCTATAAGACAGGGGGCCTCTACAATGAGCAGTTCTTC. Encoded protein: CSVEDPYKTGGLYNEQFF.

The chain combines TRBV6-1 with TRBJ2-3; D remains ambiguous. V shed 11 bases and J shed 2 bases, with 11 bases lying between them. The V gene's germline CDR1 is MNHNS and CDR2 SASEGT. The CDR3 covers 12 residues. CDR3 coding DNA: TGTGCCGCCACCCCCTACACAGATACGCAGTATTTT. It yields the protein CAATPYTDTQYF.

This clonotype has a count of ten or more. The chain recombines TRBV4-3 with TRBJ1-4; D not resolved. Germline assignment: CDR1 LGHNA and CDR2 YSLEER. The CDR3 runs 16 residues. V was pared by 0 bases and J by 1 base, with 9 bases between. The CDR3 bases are TGCGCCAGCAGCCAAGAACTGGGAGTAACTAATGAAAAACTGTTTTTT. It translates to CASSQELGVTNEKLFF.

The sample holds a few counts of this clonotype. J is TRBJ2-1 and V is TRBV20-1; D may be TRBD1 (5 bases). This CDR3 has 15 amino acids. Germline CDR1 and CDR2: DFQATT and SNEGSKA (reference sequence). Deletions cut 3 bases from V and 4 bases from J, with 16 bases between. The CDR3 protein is CSASGAQVGYNEQFF. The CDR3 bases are TGCAGTGCTAGCGGTGCACAGGTGGGTTACAATGAGCAGTTCTTC.

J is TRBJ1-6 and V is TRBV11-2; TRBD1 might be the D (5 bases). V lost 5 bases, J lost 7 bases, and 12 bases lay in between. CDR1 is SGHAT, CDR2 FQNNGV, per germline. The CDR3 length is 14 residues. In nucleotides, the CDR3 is TGTGCCAGCAGCCTAAACCGGGGGAATTCACCCCTCCACTTT. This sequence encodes CASSLNRGNSPLHF.

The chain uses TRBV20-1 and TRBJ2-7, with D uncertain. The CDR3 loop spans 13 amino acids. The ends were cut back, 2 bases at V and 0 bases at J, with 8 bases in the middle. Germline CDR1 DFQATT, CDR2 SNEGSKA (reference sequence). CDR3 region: CSARSKYSYEQYF. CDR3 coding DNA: TGCAGTGCTAGATCCAAGTACTCCTACGAGCAGTACTTC.

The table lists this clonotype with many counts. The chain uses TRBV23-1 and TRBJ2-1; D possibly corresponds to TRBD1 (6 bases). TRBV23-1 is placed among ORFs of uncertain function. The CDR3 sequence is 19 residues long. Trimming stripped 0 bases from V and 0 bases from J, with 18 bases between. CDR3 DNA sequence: TGCGCCAGCAGTCAATCACACCCAAGACAGGACAACTCCTACAATGAGCAGTTCTTC. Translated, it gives CASSQSHPRQDNSYNEQFF.